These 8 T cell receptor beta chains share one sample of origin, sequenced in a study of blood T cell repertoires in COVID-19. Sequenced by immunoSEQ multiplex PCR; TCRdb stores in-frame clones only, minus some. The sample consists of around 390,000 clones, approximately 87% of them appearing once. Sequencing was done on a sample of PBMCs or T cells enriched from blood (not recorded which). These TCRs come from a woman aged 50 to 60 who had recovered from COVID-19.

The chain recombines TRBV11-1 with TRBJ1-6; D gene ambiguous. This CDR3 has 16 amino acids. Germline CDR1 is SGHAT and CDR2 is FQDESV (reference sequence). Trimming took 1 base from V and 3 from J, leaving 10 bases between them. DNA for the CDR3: TGTGCCAGCAGCTTAGGGGCAGACGGCTATAATTCACCCCTCCACTTT. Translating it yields CASSLGADGYNSPLHF.

The CDR3 region has the DNA TGTGCCAGCAGCCCGAGGGACAGGCTGGTCAACCACGAGCAGTACTTC. It is translated as CASSPRDRLVNHEQYF. The chain carries TRBV5-6 and TRBJ2-7; 8 positions match TRBD1. The V and J ends lost 4 bases and 5 bases, in that order; junction bases with no gene match: 14. Germline V gene data show CDR1 as SGHDT and CDR2 as YYEEEE. The CDR3 consists of 16 residues.

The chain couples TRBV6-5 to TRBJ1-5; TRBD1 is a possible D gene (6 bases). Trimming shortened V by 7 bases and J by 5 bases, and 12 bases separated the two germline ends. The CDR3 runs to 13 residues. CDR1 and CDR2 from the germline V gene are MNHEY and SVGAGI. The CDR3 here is CASNPGDHQPQHF. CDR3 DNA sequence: TGTGCCAGCAACCCAGGGGACCATCAGCCCCAGCATTTT.

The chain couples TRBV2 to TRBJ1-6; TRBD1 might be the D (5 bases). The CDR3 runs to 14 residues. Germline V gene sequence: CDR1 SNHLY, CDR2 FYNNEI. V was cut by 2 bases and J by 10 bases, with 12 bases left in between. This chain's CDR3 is CASSEREGVSPLHF. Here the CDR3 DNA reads TGTGCCAGCAGTGAACGAGAAGGGGTGTCACCCCTCCACTTT.

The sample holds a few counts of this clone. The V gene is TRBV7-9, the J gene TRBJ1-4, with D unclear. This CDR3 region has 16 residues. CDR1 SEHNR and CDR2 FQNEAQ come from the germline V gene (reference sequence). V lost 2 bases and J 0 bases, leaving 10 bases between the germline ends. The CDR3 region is CASSLLSPATNEKLFF. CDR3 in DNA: TGTGCCAGCAGCTTATTATCCCCGGCAACTAATGAAAAACTGTTTTTT.

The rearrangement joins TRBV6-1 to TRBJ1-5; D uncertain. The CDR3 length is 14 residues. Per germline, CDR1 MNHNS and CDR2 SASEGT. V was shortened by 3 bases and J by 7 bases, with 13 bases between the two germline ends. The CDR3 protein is CASSDGMVGQPQHF. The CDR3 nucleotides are TGTGCCAGCAGTGATGGTATGGTGGGCCAGCCCCAGCATTTT.

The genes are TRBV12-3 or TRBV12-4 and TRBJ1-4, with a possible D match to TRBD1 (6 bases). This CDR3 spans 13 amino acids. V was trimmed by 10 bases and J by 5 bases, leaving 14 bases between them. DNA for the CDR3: TGTGCCATCGACGACAGGCAGAATGAAAAACTGTTTTTT. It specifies CAIDDRQNEKLFF.

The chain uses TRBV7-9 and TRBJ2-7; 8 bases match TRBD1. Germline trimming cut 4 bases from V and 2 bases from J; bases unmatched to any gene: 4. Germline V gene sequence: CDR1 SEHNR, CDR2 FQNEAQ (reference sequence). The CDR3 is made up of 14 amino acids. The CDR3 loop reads CASSYDRGTYEQYF. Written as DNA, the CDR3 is TGTGCCAGCAGCTACGACAGGGGAACCTACGAGCAGTACTTC.